This TCR beta chain was recorded in a study of T-cell reconstitution after alpha-beta-depleted transplantation in children. Study outcomes and limitations: Day-60 TCRbeta diversity that was high in some patients was derived from surviving recipient T cells and thymic progenitors. Several hundred graft clones that had expanded were reportedly the source of alpha-beta T cells about two months after transplant.

Germline V gene sequence: CDR1 DFQATT, CDR2 SNEGSKA (reference sequence). Deletions cut 3 bases from V and 5 bases from J, with 13 bases between. The CDR3 runs to 13 residues. Details on this clonotype: As yet, its antigen is unknown.

It was with unique molecular identifiers that the TCRbeta library was prepared. TCRdb re-derived calls from the PCR reads in MiXCR, one entry per CDR3 protein. The sample has 600,000 or so distinct CDR3 sequences, 23% seen once; the top ten hold around an eighth. The receptor comes from a boy in the first two years of life who had a stem cell transplant for acute myeloid leukemia, so the T cells may come from the graft donor. The source material was PBMCs, mostly from graft donor cells, sampled 360 days after TCRalphabeta/CD19-depleted stem cell transplant. This rearrangement joins TRBV20-1 to TRBJ1-2; D uncertain. In nucleotides, the CDR3 is TGCAGTGCTAGCCCGGGCATATGGTATGGCTACACCTTC. It is translated as CSASPGIWYGYTF.